This is a list of T cell receptor beta chains from one sample in a study of T cells in Graves' hyperthyroidism and ophthalmopathy. TCRdb reprocessed the multiplex PCR reads with MiXCR, giving one entry per CDR3 protein. Of under 350,000 distinct CDR3 sequences in the sample, 20% to 25% were seen once. Sequencing used blood. These receptors were obtained from a woman aged 45-59 years with Graves' hyperthyroidism. The conserved cysteine and the conserved F or W are not part of the CDR3 here. The order of the fields is V gene, CDR3 length, J gene, CDR3 protein.

v_gene: TRBV6-1
len: 12
j_gene: TRBJ1-1
CDR3aa: ASSDGRRNTEAF

v_gene: TRBV6-5
len: 15
j_gene: TRBJ2-4
CDR3aa: ASSYSRQTRDKNIQY

v_gene: TRBV20-1
len: 14
j_gene: TRBJ2-1
CDR3aa: SVSTSGRPAYNEQF

v_gene: TRBV10-3
len: 10
j_gene: TRBJ2-5
CDR3aa: AIKGTEETQY

v_gene: TRBV7-2
len: 12
j_gene: TRBJ1-6
CDR3aa: ASSWNSYNSPLH

v_gene: TRBV12-3/TRBV12-4
len: 13
j_gene: TRBJ1-1
CDR3aa: ASSFTQGARTEAF

v_gene: TRBV19
len: 12
j_gene: TRBJ2-7
CDR3aa: ASLVTGLTYEQY

v_gene: TRBV11-2
len: 11
j_gene: TRBJ2-3
CDR3aa: ASTWGSTDTQY

v_gene: TRBV6-1
len: 12
j_gene: TRBJ2-5
CDR3aa: ASSPSSVRETQY

v_gene: TRBV6-2/TRBV6-3
len: 13
j_gene: TRBJ2-7
CDR3aa: ASSFRAGGPDEQY

v_gene: TRBV19
len: 12
j_gene: TRBJ2-1
CDR3aa: ASSIGSGCNEQF

v_gene: TRBV6-1
len: 12
j_gene: TRBJ1-1
CDR3aa: ASSDPRGNTEAF

v_gene: TRBV7-9
len: 11
j_gene: TRBJ2-1
CDR3aa: ASSLGSYNEQF

v_gene: TRBV4-1
len: 13
j_gene: TRBJ2-7
CDR3aa: ASSQESGGDYEQY

v_gene: TRBV6-4
len: 9
j_gene: TRBJ1-1
CDR3aa: ASRAPPEAF

v_gene: TRBV6-2/TRBV6-3
len: 10
j_gene: TRBJ1-2
CDR3aa: ASRALRYGYT

v_gene: TRBV30
len: 11
j_gene: TRBJ1-1
CDR3aa: AWNLGQGTEAF

v_gene: TRBV2
len: 13
j_gene: TRBJ2-2
CDR3aa: ASSVGRGTGRELF

v_gene: TRBV5-5
len: 13
j_gene: TRBJ2-5
CDR3aa: ASSPSGRGGETQY

v_gene: TRBV5-1
len: 17
j_gene: TRBJ2-1
CDR3aa: ASSAGTSGWLSSYNEQF

v_gene: TRBV3-1
len: 11
j_gene: TRBJ2-3
CDR3aa: ASSQGEPDTQY

v_gene: TRBV3-1
len: 14
j_gene: TRBJ2-5
CDR3aa: ASSQGGAGIQETQY

v_gene: TRBV28
len: 13
j_gene: TRBJ2-3
CDR3aa: ASSRISGSPDTQY

v_gene: TRBV5-1
len: 12
j_gene: TRBJ1-1
CDR3aa: ASSWLTADTEAF

v_gene: TRBV19
len: 10
j_gene: TRBJ2-3
CDR3aa: ASSIVPDTQY

v_gene: TRBV6-9
len: 14
j_gene: TRBJ1-2
CDR3aa: ASSFIRTGGTYGYT

v_gene: TRBV7-3
len: 12
j_gene: TRBJ2-1
CDR3aa: ASSLTFRDNEQF

v_gene: TRBV12-3/TRBV12-4
len: 13
j_gene: TRBJ2-5
CDR3aa: ASSPSGQGTETQY

v_gene: TRBV6-5
len: 11
j_gene: TRBJ2-7
CDR3aa: ASSYSTRSEQY

v_gene: TRBV18
len: 12
j_gene: TRBJ2-5
CDR3aa: ASSQGLTGETQY

v_gene: TRBV20-1
len: 11
j_gene: TRBJ2-7
CDR3aa: SASLDRAYEQY

v_gene: TRBV10-1
len: 13
j_gene: TRBJ2-3
CDR3aa: ASSESGPFTDTQY

v_gene: TRBV7-9
len: 11
j_gene: TRBJ1-5
CDR3aa: ASSQGEYQPQH

v_gene: TRBV10-1
len: 11
j_gene: TRBJ2-7
CDR3aa: ASSESGLHEQY

v_gene: TRBV19
len: 17
j_gene: TRBJ2-1
CDR3aa: ASSIDGLAGAPSYNEQF

v_gene: TRBV28
len: 11
j_gene: TRBJ1-2
CDR3aa: ASGLLGLRGYT

v_gene: TRBV6-1
len: 13
j_gene: TRBJ2-7
CDR3aa: ASRKQGASSYEQY

v_gene: TRBV28
len: 12
j_gene: TRBJ1-2
CDR3aa: ASSFHTVWYGYT

v_gene: TRBV2
len: 13
j_gene: TRBJ2-5
CDR3aa: ASISGGAAQETQY

v_gene: TRBV6-2/TRBV6-3
len: 15
j_gene: TRBJ2-3
CDR3aa: ASSYSTTGGAPDTQY

v_gene: TRBV29-1
len: 11
j_gene: TRBJ2-7
CDR3aa: SVEGGDSYEQY

v_gene: TRBV6-1
len: 9
j_gene: TRBJ2-7
CDR3aa: ATRLAYEQY